A single sample is the source of the 9 T cell receptor beta chains below, sequenced in a study of T cell changes during pregnancy in multiple sclerosis. Libraries were prepared by immunoSEQ multiplex PCR; TCRdb keeps only in-frame clonotypes and omits some of them. This repertoire shows 45,000 or so clones, approximately 96% found once; its top ten account for over 0.8%. Source: peripheral blood, taken in the second trimester of pregnancy. The receptors shown here come from a female donor with multiple sclerosis, enrolled in a pregnancy study.

The gene calls are TRBV5-4 and TRBJ2-7, with a possible D match to TRBD2 (7 bases). This CDR3 is built from 15 residues. The germline CDR1 and CDR2 sequences are SGHNT and YYREEE (reference sequence). V was shortened by 4 bases and J by 4 bases, with 18 bases between the two germline ends. This CDR3 is CASSMGAGVAYEQYF. The CDR3 DNA reads as TGTGCCAGCAGCATGGGGGCGGGAGTGGCGTACGAGCAGTACTTC.

The rearrangement joins TRBV7-3 to TRBJ2-1, with 12 positions matching TRBD2. V shed 4 bases, J shed 7 bases, and the junction held 2 bases outside the gene matches. The CDR3 is 14 residues long. Germline V gene sequence: CDR1 SGHTA, CDR2 FQGTGA. The CDR3 is CASSSLAGGNEQFF. The CDR3 DNA follows: TGTGCCAGCAGCTCCCTAGCGGGAGGGAATGAGCAGTTCTTC.

This chain connects TRBV30 to TRBJ1-5; no clear D. Germline-derived CDR1 and CDR2 are GTSNPN and SVGIG (reference sequence). CDR3 length: 15 residues. The V end was cut by 0 bases, the J end by 2 bases, with 11 bases between. For the CDR3, the DNA is TGTGCCTGGAGTGTACGGGGTAGGGGCAATCAGCCCCAGCATTTT. Translating it yields CAWSVRGRGNQPQHF. The full variable domain, in which reference TRBV30 and TRBJ1-5 provide the parts outside the CDR3, is SQTIHQWPATLVQPVGSPLSLECTVEGTSNPNLYWYRQAAGRGLQLLFYSVGIGQISSEVPQNLSASRPQDRQFILSSKKLLLSDSGFYLCAWSVRGRGNQPQHFGDGTRLSIL.

The sample holds one count of this clone. A read error may account for a junction end that differs from germline. The DNA of the CDR3 is TGTGCCAGCCGAGGAGGGGCTGGCGTATGGTTC. Translating it yields CASRGGAGVWF. The V and J genes are TRBV11-2 and TRBJ2-7, with D possibly matching TRBD2 (6 bases). Germline V gene data show CDR1 as SGHAT and CDR2 as FQNNGV. The CDR3 runs to 11 residues.

About this clone itself: Other DNA sequences in this sample translate to the same CDR3. The rearrangement joins TRBV5-1 to TRBJ2-1; D uncertain. Germline assignment: CDR1 SGHRS and CDR2 YFSETQ. There are 14 residues in the CDR3. V was cut by 0 bases and J by 2 bases, with 6 bases left in between. CDR3: CASSLGQTYNEQFF. The CDR3 nucleotides are TGCGCCAGCAGCTTGGGTCAAACCTACAATGAGCAGTTCTTC.

The chain couples TRBV7-6 to TRBJ2-5, with a possible D match to TRBD2 (6 bases). Germline V CDR1 and CDR2: SGHVS, FNYEAQ. Trimming took 1 base from V and 4 from J, leaving 13 bases between them. The CDR3 consists of 15 residues. The CDR3: CASSLGGTFGETQYF. The CDR3 DNA reads TGTGCCAGCAGCTTAGGCGGGACTTTTGGAGAGACCCAGTACTTC.

The chain is built from TRBV19 and TRBJ2-1, with D tentatively TRBD1 (5 bases). Trimming removed 3 bases from V and 0 bases from J, with 9 bases in between. Germline assignment: CDR1 LNHDA and CDR2 SQIVND (reference sequence). This CDR3 contains 15 residues. As DNA, the CDR3 is TGTGCCAGTAGTATGACAGCGAGCTCCTACAATGAGCAGTTCTTC. Encoded protein: CASSMTASSYNEQFF.

The chain is built from TRBV5-5 and TRBJ2-5; D is uncertain. Germline V gives CDR1 SGHKS, CDR2 YYEKEE (reference sequence). V was shortened by 2 bases and J by 4 bases, with 21 bases between the two germline ends. There are 17 residues in the CDR3. The CDR3 spells CASSFTSTLIARETQYF. For the CDR3, the DNA is TGTGCCAGCAGCTTCACGTCAACCCTTATAGCACGAGAGACCCAGTACTTC.

This chain uses TRBV2 with TRBJ2-3; D may be TRBD1 (6 bases). Germline V gene lookup returns CDR1 SNHLY and CDR2 FYNNEI. V lost 7 bases, J lost 2 bases, and 10 bases lay in between. CDR3 length: 13 amino acids. The CDR3 loop is CASIGTNTDTQYF. CDR3 in DNA: TGTGCCAGCATTGGGACAAACACAGATACGCAGTATTTT.